A selection of T cell receptor beta chains follows, all from one sample in a study of cytomegalovirus exposure and HLA in healthy donors. The table came from immunoSEQ multiplex PCR; TCRdb's copy has only in-frame clones and leaves some out. The sample shows about 150,000 clones, 70% to 90% of them seen only once. Source material: PBMCs. These receptors were obtained from a woman in her twenties or thirties in good health and CMV-seropositive. Each CDR3 is given with its conserved first and last residue. A D gene is named only where the DNA matches it firmly.

TRBD2	TRBV5-4	TRBJ2-1	CASSLLAGPGNEQFF
TRBD2	TRBV2	TRBJ2-5	CASSAKRGDETQYF
TRBD1	TRBV6-1	TRBJ1-5	CASSETGYQPQHF
NA	TRBV7-3	TRBJ2-5	CASSLTGAGETQYF
NA	TRBV7-9	TRBJ1-1	CASSLGRGSNTEAFF
NA	TRBV18	TRBJ1-1	CASSPLKRATNTEAFF
NA	TRBV5-1	TRBJ1-1	CASTQTGTMNTEAFF
NA	TRBV9	TRBJ2-7	CASSVGGPTGDYEQYF
NA	TRBV5-6	TRBJ1-5	CASSLASAGLGNQPQHF
TRBD2	TRBV4-1	TRBJ2-1	CASSPWGGRGYNEQFF
NA	TRBV27	TRBJ2-7	CASSLVQASSYEQYF
NA	TRBV2	TRBJ2-5	CASLREQETQYF
NA	TRBV6-1	TRBJ1-1	CASSDWGRGGTEAFF
NA	TRBV27	TRBJ2-7	CASSPARYPYEQYF
NA	TRBV2	TRBJ1-1	CASTTRRGEAFF
TRBD1	TRBV7-2	TRBJ2-3	CASSATGTGGADTQYF